This T cell receptor beta chain was found in a study of control samples from healthy donors and cancer patients. TCRdb's table, derived via immunoSEQ multiplex PCR, lists solely in-frame clones and lacks some. The data show some 130,000 clones, about 95% seen once. Per the germline V gene, CDR1 is SGHTA and CDR2 is FQGNSA. V was pared by 6 bases and J by 4 bases, with 7 bases of the junction left unmatched. This CDR3 region has 14 residues. Sequencing input: blood. This sequence originates from a man aged 25-45 years in good health. V gene TRBV7-2 combines with J gene TRBJ2-3, with TRBD1 matching over 7 bases. The CDR3 bases are TGTGCCAGCAGGGTGACAGGGTCGGCAGATACGCAGTATTTT. This translates into CASRVTGSADTQYF.